A selection of T cell receptor beta chains follows, all from one sample in a study of human T cells and chemical hapten exposure. TCRdb reprocessed the RACE reads via MiXCR and lists one record per CDR3 protein. The table includes about 35,000 distinct CDR3 sequences, about 6.3% detected once. The material sequenced was whole blood, taken in connection with sensitization to the hapten diphenylcyclopropenone (DPC). These TCRs come from a woman aged 30 to 39 with alopecia areata. Some clones in this sample may be carry-over from other donors' samples. Each CDR3 is given with its conserved first and last residue. Fields, in order: J gene, clone size, V gene, D gene, CDR3 DNA, CDR3 protein. The D gene is left open where the match is weak. Size is stated for part of the rows, as once, few or many counts, or as a class when the clone is expanded.

J: TRBJ2-3; size: many; V: TRBV14; D: -; DNA: TGTGCCAGCAGCCAATGGGCAGGTACTAGCACAGATACGCAGTATTTT; CDR3: CASSQWAGTSTDTQYF
J: TRBJ1-3; size: -; V: TRBV4-1; D: -; DNA: TGCGCCAGCAGCCAAGATCGGGGGATGGGGCTGGGAAACACCATATATTTT; CDR3: CASSQDRGMGLGNTIYF
J: TRBJ1-2; size: few; V: TRBV27; D: -; DNA: TGTGCCAGCAGTCCACACCAACGCTATGGCTACACCTTC; CDR3: CASSPHQRYGYTF
J: TRBJ2-5; size: few; V: TRBV7-2; D: -; DNA: TGTGCCAGCAGCTTAGCAGGGCGCGGAGAGACCCAGTACTTC; CDR3: CASSLAGRGETQYF
J: TRBJ2-1; size: few; V: TRBV3-1; D: -; DNA: TGTGCCAGCAGCCAACTAAATGAGCAGTTCTTC; CDR3: CASSQLNEQFF
J: TRBJ2-5; size: -; V: TRBV5-1; D: TRBD2; DNA: TGCGCCAGCAGTAGTCGGCTAGCGGGGGGCAAAGAGACCCAGTACTTC; CDR3: CASSSRLAGGKETQYF
J: TRBJ2-7; size: many; V: TRBV25-1; D: -; DNA: TGTGCCAGCAGTGAGCCGGGACTCGCTTCCTACGAGCAGTACTTC; CDR3: CASSEPGLASYEQYF
J: TRBJ2-5; size: many; V: TRBV7-2; D: -; DNA: TGTGCCAGCAGCCCGGACTACCAAGAGACCCAGTACTTC; CDR3: CASSPDYQETQYF
J: TRBJ1-6; size: few; V: TRBV6-2/TRBV6-3; D: TRBD1; DNA: TGTGCCAGCAGTTATCGGGACAGATACATTAATTCACCCCTCCACTTT; CDR3: CASSYRDRYINSPLHF
J: TRBJ2-1; size: many; V: TRBV12-3/TRBV12-4; D: -; DNA: TGTGCCAGCAGATACGGGAATGAGCAGTTCTTC; CDR3: CASRYGNEQFF
J: TRBJ1-1; size: -; V: TRBV7-9; D: -; DNA: TGTGCCAGCAGCTTAGGGGGAGAAGCTTTCTTT; CDR3: CASSLGGEAFF
J: TRBJ2-3; size: many; V: TRBV12-3/TRBV12-4; D: -; DNA: TGTGCCAGCAGTTTAGTCTTTACGGGGGCAGATACGCAGTATTTT; CDR3: CASSLVFTGADTQYF
J: TRBJ2-3; size: many; V: TRBV7-3; D: TRBD2; DNA: TGTGCCAGCAGCTTATCTACCGGGGGGGGCACAGATACGCAGTATTTT; CDR3: CASSLSTGGGTDTQYF
J: TRBJ1-1; size: -; V: TRBV20-1; D: TRBD1; DNA: TGCAGTGCTGTTAAGGCGACGGGACAGGGTGAAGCTTTCTTT; CDR3: CSAVKATGQGEAFF
J: TRBJ2-5; size: many; V: TRBV6-1; D: TRBD1; DNA: TGTGCCAGCGCCCAAGCCGGGACAGTCGCACAAGAGACCCAGTACTTC; CDR3: CASAQAGTVAQETQYF
J: TRBJ2-3; size: few; V: TRBV6-6; D: -; DNA: TGTGCCAGCACCCCTCATTACACAGATACGCAGTATTTT; CDR3: CASTPHYTDTQYF
J: TRBJ1-3; size: many; V: TRBV20-1; D: -; DNA: TGCAGTGCTAGAGCCGCAGGGATGGGCACCATATATTTT; CDR3: CSARAAGMGTIYF
J: TRBJ2-7; size: many; V: TRBV20-1; D: TRBD1; DNA: TGCAGTGCAACTTCCGGGACAGACCCCTACGAGCAGTACTTC; CDR3: CSATSGTDPYEQYF
J: TRBJ1-2; size: -; V: TRBV19; D: -; DNA: TGTGCCAGTAGTATAGATAACCAGGTACCTTCCTATGGCTACACCTTC; CDR3: CASSIDNQVPSYGYTF
J: TRBJ2-7; size: few; V: TRBV7-2; D: -; DNA: TGTGCCAGCAGCTTCCGATCAGGGAGCTCCTACGAGCAGTACTTC; CDR3: CASSFRSGSSYEQYF
J: TRBJ1-4; size: -; V: TRBV12-3/TRBV12-4; D: -; DNA: TGTGCCAGCAGCCCCACTAGCCGCGGTCCTAATGAAAAACTGTTTTTT; CDR3: CASSPTSRGPNEKLFF
J: TRBJ2-7; size: -; V: TRBV28; D: -; DNA: TGTGCCAGCGGTGATGGGGGCTTCCGCTACGAGCAGTACTTC; CDR3: CASGDGGFRYEQYF
J: TRBJ2-3; size: -; V: TRBV7-2; D: -; DNA: TGTGCCAGCAGCTTACGAAGACAGGCTTCGACAGATACGCAGTATTTT; CDR3: CASSLRRQASTDTQYF
J: TRBJ2-3; size: -; V: TRBV6-6; D: TRBD2; DNA: TGTGCCAGCAGTTCGGGACTAGCGACTAGCACAGATACGCAGTATTTT; CDR3: CASSSGLATSTDTQYF
J: TRBJ2-7; size: few; V: TRBV12-3/TRBV12-4; D: -; DNA: TGTGCCAGCAGCCCATCGGCATTGACTTACGAGCAGTACTTC; CDR3: CASSPSALTYEQYF
J: TRBJ2-7; size: few; V: TRBV12-3/TRBV12-4; D: TRBD1; DNA: TGTGCCAGCAGTGTGGACAGGGGGCAGGAGCAGTACTTC; CDR3: CASSVDRGQEQYF
J: TRBJ1-3; size: few; V: TRBV30; D: -; DNA: TGTGCCTGGAGTCCGGACCGGTCTGGAAACACCATATATTTT; CDR3: CAWSPDRSGNTIYF
J: TRBJ1-5; size: many; V: TRBV18; D: -; DNA: TGTGCCAGCTCAGAGGAGGGTAACCAGCATTTT; CDR3: CASSEEGNQHF
J: TRBJ1-2; size: many; V: TRBV28; D: -; DNA: TGTGCCAGCAGTTCCGGGCCTCCGAACTATGGCTACACCTTC; CDR3: CASSSGPPNYGYTF
J: TRBJ1-5; size: many; V: TRBV28; D: -; DNA: TGTGCCAGCAGTTTTCCCAGGATCAATCAGCCCCAGCATTTT; CDR3: CASSFPRINQPQHF
J: TRBJ1-1; size: few; V: TRBV6-2/TRBV6-3; D: TRBD1; DNA: TGTGCCAGCAGTTACGGGACAGGGGGTCCTGAAGCTTTCTTT; CDR3: CASSYGTGGPEAFF
J: TRBJ1-2; size: -; V: TRBV19; D: -; DNA: TGTGCCAGTAGTATTTTCGGGGACGGAAACTATGGCTACACCTTC; CDR3: CASSIFGDGNYGYTF
J: TRBJ2-7; size: -; V: TRBV28; D: TRBD1; DNA: TGTGCCAGCAGGGGCACAGGGGTAGAGCAGTACTTC; CDR3: CASRGTGVEQYF
J: TRBJ1-4; size: many; V: TRBV5-6; D: -; DNA: TGTGCCAGCAGCTTACGGATTAATGAAAAACTGTTTTTT; CDR3: CASSLRINEKLFF
J: TRBJ2-2; size: medium-sized; V: TRBV6-5; D: -; DNA: TGTGCCAGCAGTTCAGGACACGGGGAGCTGTTTTTT; CDR3: CASSSGHGELFF
J: TRBJ1-5; size: few; V: TRBV4-2; D: TRBD1; DNA: TGTGCCAGCAGCCAAGTAGGTGCAGGACAGGGAAATCAGCCCCAGCATTTT; CDR3: CASSQVGAGQGNQPQHF
J: TRBJ1-5; size: -; V: TRBV6-2/TRBV6-3; D: -; DNA: TGTGCCAGCCGCTCAAATCAGCCCCAGCATTTT; CDR3: CASRSNQPQHF
J: TRBJ1-1; size: few; V: TRBV12-3/TRBV12-4; D: TRBD1; DNA: TGTGCCAGCAGCCTGGGACAGGGGGGCACTGAAGCTTTCTTT; CDR3: CASSLGQGGTEAFF
J: TRBJ1-1; size: few; V: TRBV29-1; D: -; DNA: TGCAGCGTTCGTTTTCCCGGGGGTACTGAAGCTTTCTTT; CDR3: CSVRFPGGTEAFF
J: TRBJ1-2; size: many; V: TRBV24-1; D: -; DNA: TGTGCCACCAGTGATTTGACGGAACCGGGCTACACCTTC; CDR3: CATSDLTEPGYTF
J: TRBJ2-7; size: -; V: TRBV12-5; D: -; DNA: TGTGCTAGTGGTTTGGGACCGACCTACGAGCAGTACTTC; CDR3: CASGLGPTYEQYF
J: TRBJ2-7; size: many; V: TRBV12-3/TRBV12-4; D: TRBD1; DNA: TGTGCCAGCAGTTTCGGGACAGGGAATAGGGAGCAGTACTTC; CDR3: CASSFGTGNREQYF
J: TRBJ2-2; size: many; V: TRBV5-4; D: TRBD2; DNA: TGTGCCAGCAGCCGGGAGGTACAGATGAACACCGGGGAGCTGTTTTTT; CDR3: CASSREVQMNTGELFF
J: TRBJ2-1; size: -; V: TRBV2; D: -; DNA: TGTGCCAGCAGCAAAACGGGAGGGGGCATGGCCTACAATGAGCAGTTCTTC; CDR3: CASSKTGGGMAYNEQFF
J: TRBJ1-5; size: many; V: TRBV28; D: TRBD1; DNA: TGTGCCAGCAGCTCGGGACAGGGGAATCAGCCCCAGCATTTT; CDR3: CASSSGQGNQPQHF
J: TRBJ2-3; size: medium-sized; V: TRBV7-2; D: -; DNA: TGTGCCAGCAGTTTAGGGGGCACAGATACGCAGTATTTT; CDR3: CASSLGGTDTQYF
J: TRBJ2-2; size: many; V: TRBV20-1; D: -; DNA: TGCAGTGCTAGGAACCCTACCGGGGAGCTGTTTTTT; CDR3: CSARNPTGELFF
J: TRBJ1-6; size: many; V: TRBV9; D: -; DNA: TGTGCCAGCAGCTTCCAGACAGATATGAATTCACCCCTCCACTTT; CDR3: CASSFQTDMNSPLHF
J: TRBJ2-2; size: many; V: TRBV5-1; D: -; DNA: TGCGCCAGCAGCTTGGCACGGGCGAACACCGGGGAGCTGTTTTTT; CDR3: CASSLARANTGELFF
J: TRBJ1-1; size: many; V: TRBV28; D: -; DNA: TGTGCCAGCAGTTCACCGGGATTAGGAGCTTTCTTT; CDR3: CASSSPGLGAFF
J: TRBJ1-1; size: few; V: TRBV7-9; D: -; DNA: TGTGCCACCAGACCGACGAACACTGAAGCTTTCTTT; CDR3: CATRPTNTEAFF
J: TRBJ1-1; size: many; V: TRBV20-1; D: -; DNA: TGCAGTGCTAGAGAACAGTCGAACACTGAAGCTTTCTTT; CDR3: CSAREQSNTEAFF
J: TRBJ2-5; size: -; V: TRBV5-4; D: TRBD1; DNA: TGTGCCAGCAGCCGAACAGGGGCCCCGCTCGAGACCCAGTACTTC; CDR3: CASSRTGAPLETQYF
J: TRBJ2-7; size: -; V: TRBV4-2; D: TRBD2; DNA: TGTGCCAGCAGCCAAGCGGGGGGAACGACCCGCGAGCAGTACTTC; CDR3: CASSQAGGTTREQYF
J: TRBJ1-1; size: -; V: TRBV4-3; D: -; DNA: TGCGCCAGCAGCCCACAGGCCATGAACACTGAAGCTTTCTTT; CDR3: CASSPQAMNTEAFF
J: TRBJ2-2; size: many; V: TRBV4-3; D: -; DNA: TGCGCCAGCAGCCAAGGAGATAGAGGGGAAGCGAACACCGGGGAGCTGTTTTTT; CDR3: CASSQGDRGEANTGELFF
J: TRBJ2-3; size: few; V: TRBV6-5; D: -; DNA: TGTGCCAGCACCCGAGCTAGCACAGATACGCAGTATTTT; CDR3: CASTRASTDTQYF
J: TRBJ2-5; size: -; V: TRBV2; D: -; DNA: TGTGCCAGCAATGAAAACTCCGGGACTGCGAGGGCCCAGTACTTC; CDR3: CASNENSGTARAQYF
J: TRBJ1-5; size: few; V: TRBV5-1; D: -; DNA: TGCGCCAGCAGCCCCTCAGGGAGGGGAGATCAGCCCCAGCATTTT; CDR3: CASSPSGRGDQPQHF